This T cell receptor beta chain came from a study of beta chain features in type 1 diabetes. Overall study findings and caveats: Small HLA sub-analyses could not settle whether HLA shapes TCRB rearrangement. Cells expressing TCR highly could be over-represented by cDNA sequencing.

The single heparinised draw taken from each donor contained about 120 mL of blood on average. Sorted populations all exceeded 95% purity. Trimming shortened V by 3 bases and J by 5 bases, and 6 bases separated the two germline ends. CDR1 is DFQATT and CDR2 is SNEGSKA in the germline V gene (reference sequence). The CDR3 totals 11 residues. Expressed TCRB transcripts got sequenced, as all isolated RNA was reverse transcribed. Clones were sequenced by immunoSEQ multiplex PCR, and TCRdb holds only the in-frame ones, with some missing. Among approximately 150,000 clones listed, about 10% were seen once. Note on this clone: Antigen specificity is unknown.

The sample comprised naive CD4+ T cells from blood. The rearrangement joins TRBV20-1 to TRBJ2-3, with TRBD2 as a possible D gene (6 bases). This clonotype was sampled from a man aged 18 to 29 in good health. The CDR3 nucleotides are TGCAGTGCTAGGGGGGGAGATACGCAGTATTTT. This gives the protein CSARGGDTQYF.